The entry below describes one T cell receptor (beta chain). Here immunoSEQ multiplex PCR was the method, and the copy in TCRdb shows in-frame clones only, minus some. There are approximately 55,000 clones in the sample; around 84% occur only once, and approximately 20% lies in the top ten. Regarding time point: pretreatment peripheral blood. This sample was taken from a study of PD-L1 blockade in urothelial cancer. CDR1 and CDR2 (germline): SQVTM, ANQGSEA. After removal of 6 bases from V and 4 bases from J, the junction contained 5 bases not matched to a gene. This CDR3 spans 13 amino acids. The receptor's source is a man in his fifties or sixties with urothelial cancer. The chain uses TRBV29-1 and TRBJ1-1; 10 bases are a match to TRBD1. This sample comprised PBMCs, obtained around atezolizumab (anti-PD-L1) treatment. CDR3 in amino acids: CSVEWTGGTEAFF. The CDR3, as DNA: TGCAGCGTAGAATGGACAGGGGGCACTGAAGCTTTCTTT.